This entry lists 32 T cell receptor beta chains sequenced from one sample in a study of cytomegalovirus exposure and HLA in healthy donors. Primers: 60 Vbeta forward and 13 Jbeta reverse. Measured with immunoSEQ multiplex PCR; TCRdb has only the in-frame clones, and not every one. Of about 160,000 clones listed, roughly 71% are singletons. Sequences were obtained from PBMCs. All receptors derive from a woman aged 45 to 65 in good health and CMV-seropositive.

The sample holds a few counts of this clone. The chain carries TRBV27 and TRBJ2-5; D perhaps matches TRBD2 (5 bases). Germline V gene data show CDR1 as MNHEY and CDR2 as SMNVEV (reference sequence). The CDR3 sequence is 15 residues long. V shed 3 bases and J shed 5 bases, with 16 bases lying between them. The CDR3 DNA sequence: TGTGCCAGCAGTTTGGCGGGCCGCGGTGGGGAGACCCAGTACTTC. It is translated as CASSLAGRGGETQYF.

This clone was counted only a few times. The rearrangement links TRBV29-1 to TRBJ1-3; D is ambiguous. CDR1 is SQVTM and CDR2 is ANQGSEA in the germline V gene. The CDR3 has 16 amino acids. V was shortened by 1 base and J by 1 base, with 14 bases between the two germline ends. CDR3 sequence (DNA): TGCAGCGTTGAAGCTGCAGGCTTAGGATCTGGAAACACCATATATTTT. It specifies CSVEAAGLGSGNTIYF.

The genes are TRBV5-4 and TRBJ1-6; 9 bases match TRBD1. Germline CDR1 reads SGHNT; CDR2 reads YYREEE (reference sequence). V shed 4 bases and J 8 bases; nucleotides not matched to a gene: 16. The CDR3 is 18 amino acids. CDR3 sequence reads: CASSPPGQGANTYSPLHF. CDR3 in DNA: TGTGCCAGCAGCCCCCCGGGACAGGGAGCAAACACTTATTCACCCCTCCACTTT.

The chain uses TRBV4-1 and TRBJ1-2; TRBD1 might be the D (5 bases). V shed 6 bases and J shed 8 bases, with 19 bases lying between them. Germline CDR1 and CDR2: MGHRA and YSYEKL. The CDR3 spans 14 residues. The CDR3 region has the DNA TGCGCCAGCAGGCAGACAGACACCCTGGGGGGCTACACCTTC. This translates into CASRQTDTLGGYTF.

The chain couples TRBV6-1 to TRBJ2-7, with TRBD1 matching over 10 bases. The CDR3 contains 13 residues. The germline CDR1 and CDR2 sequences are MNHNS and SASEGT. With V trimmed by 6 bases and J by 5 bases, 4 bases remained unmatched. CDR3 coding DNA: TGTGCCAGCAGGGGACAGGGGTTCCACGAGCAGTACTTC. It is translated as CASRGQGFHEQYF.

The V call is TRBV2, the J call TRBJ2-5; TRBD2 matches at 8 bases. J lost 0 bases, V lost 3 bases, and 3 bases had no gene match. CDR1 SNHLY and CDR2 FYNNEI come from the germline V gene. This CDR3 is built from 15 residues. In nucleotides, the CDR3 is TGTGCCAGCAGTGACGGGCGGGGGGACCAAGAGACCCAGTACTTC. This encodes CASSDGRGDQETQYF.

This chain joins TRBV6-4 and TRBJ1-2, with unresolved D. The germline gives CDR1 MRHNA, CDR2 SNTAGT. The V end was cut by 3 bases, the J end by 4 bases, with 15 bases between. The CDR3 sequence is 15 residues long. CDR3 DNA: TGTGCCAGCAGTGAGAGCTATCAGGCATTCTATGGCTACACCTTC. It encodes CASSESYQAFYGYTF.

The chain recombines TRBV2 with TRBJ1-4; TRBD1 aligns across 7 bases. There are 17 residues in the CDR3. Germline trimming cut 4 bases from V and 3 bases from J; bases unmatched to any gene: 11. Germline CDR1 is SNHLY and CDR2 is FYNNEI. As DNA, the CDR3 is TGTGCCAGCAGTGGCCGACAGGGAAGTATAGCTAATGAAAAACTGTTTTTT. This sequence encodes CASSGRQGSIANEKLFF. Supplemented by reference TRBV2 and TRBJ1-4, the full variable domain reads EPEVTQTPSHQVTQMGQEVILRCVPISNHLYFYWYRQILGQKVEFLVSFYNNEISEKSEIFDDQFSVERPDGSNFTLKIRSTKLEDSAMYFCASSGRQGSIANEKLFFGSGTQLSVL.

This sequence joins TRBV5-8 and TRBJ1-5; D perhaps matches TRBD1 (6 bases). Trimming took 1 base from V and 0 from J, leaving 8 bases between them. The CDR3 consists of 15 residues. Germline V gene sequence: CDR1 SGHTS, CDR2 YDEGEE. The DNA of the CDR3 is TGTGCCAGCAGCTTGCAGGGGTATAGCAATCAGCCCCAGCATTTT. Translation: CASSLQGYSNQPQHF. Based on the CDR3 plus reference TRBV5-8 and TRBJ1-5, the full variable domain is EAGVTQSPTHLIKTRGQQATLRCSPISGHTSVYWYQQALGLGLQFLLWYDEGEERNRGNFPPRFSGRQFPNYSSELNVNALELEDSALYLCASSLQGYSNQPQHFGDGTRLSIL.

This clone showed up just once. The chain is built from TRBV19 and TRBJ1-4; 7 bases align to TRBD1. Germline V gene data show CDR1 as LNHDA and CDR2 as SQIVND (reference sequence). V shed 3 bases and J 6 bases; nucleotides not matched to a gene: 10. The CDR3 is made up of 16 amino acids. CDR3 loop: CASSIGDRRGHEKLFF. In DNA form, the CDR3 reads TGTGCCAGTAGTATCGGAGACCGAAGGGGGCATGAAAAACTGTTTTTT.

This clone was recorded only once. The chain employs TRBV19 and TRBJ2-7; 12 bases align to TRBD2. With 5 bases clipped from V and 5 bases from J, the junction kept 4 bases outside the gene matches. CDR3 length: 14 residues. The germline V gene encodes CDR1 LNHDA and CDR2 SQIVND (reference sequence). The CDR3 loop reads CASSWTSGEDEQYF. The CDR3 DNA reads as TGTGCCAGTAGTTGGACTAGCGGGGAGGACGAGCAGTACTTC.

This clone was seen a handful of times. V and J are TRBV6-5 and TRBJ1-2, with D uncertain. The CDR3 length is 15 residues. Trimming pared 0 bases from V and 0 bases from J, leaving 8 bases between. Germline V lookup: CDR1 MNHEY, CDR2 SVGAGI. CDR3 bases: TGTGCCAGCAGTTACTCCGAGGATTCTAACTATGGCTACACCTTC. Translated: CASSYSEDSNYGYTF.

This clone was seen a few times. The chain links TRBV6-6 to TRBJ1-6; TRBD1 matches at 10 bases. Germline CDR1 reads MNHNY; CDR2 reads SVGAGI (reference sequence). J gave up 7 bases and V 4 bases, and 4 bases lay outside the gene matches. The length of the CDR3 is 15 residues. CDR3 loop: CASSSRDRGNSPLHF. In nucleotides, the CDR3 is TGTGCCAGCAGTTCTAGGGACAGGGGAAATTCACCCCTCCACTTT.

This chain joins TRBV6-1 and TRBJ2-3; weak D call: TRBD2 (7 bases). The CDR3 is made up of 14 amino acids. The ends were cut back, 6 bases at V and 2 bases at J, with 12 bases in the middle. CDR1 MNHNS and CDR2 SASEGT come from the germline V gene. The CDR3 nucleotides read TGTGCCAGCAGGCGGGGGCCTCACACAGATACGCAGTATTTT. This codes for CASRRGPHTDTQYF.

This sequence joins TRBV5-1 and TRBJ2-5; D unresolved. The germline gives CDR1 SGHRS, CDR2 YFSETQ. The germline V and J ends were trimmed by 3 bases and 5 bases, with 11 bases remaining between them. CDR3 size: 13 residues. DNA for the CDR3: TGCGCCAGCAGCTCATTCCTTGCGGAGACCCAGTACTTC. It codes for CASSSFLAETQYF.

The chain carries TRBV5-1 and TRBJ2-7; tentative D call: TRBD2 (5 bases). CDR1 is SGHRS, CDR2 YFSETQ, per germline. Trimming removed 4 bases at V and 3 bases at J, with 11 bases between. CDR3 length: 13 amino acids. The CDR3 here is CASSEGTYYEQYF. The DNA of the CDR3 is TGCGCCAGCAGCGAGGGAACCTACTACGAGCAGTACTTC. The whole variable domain, remainder taken from reference TRBV5-1 and TRBJ2-7, is KAGVTQTPRYLIKTRGQQVTLSCSPISGHRSVSWYQQTPGQGLQFLFEYFSETQRNKGNFPGRFSGRQFSNSRSEMNVSTLELGDSALYLCASSEGTYYEQYFGPGTRLTVT.

The J gene is TRBJ2-1, the V gene TRBV9; D gene unclear. V shed 4 bases and J shed 4 bases, with 9 bases lying between them. The CDR3 has 13 residues. Germline CDR1 and CDR2: SGDLS and YYNGEE. CDR3 amino acids: CASSPNGYNEQFF. CDR3 sequence (DNA): TGTGCCAGCAGCCCCAACGGGTACAATGAGCAGTTCTTC.

The chain employs TRBV2 and TRBJ2-3, with D possibly TRBD2 on 8 matching bases. V gave up 4 bases and J gave up 6 bases, with 17 bases separating them. CDR3 size: 15 residues. Germline V gene data show CDR1 as SNHLY and CDR2 as FYNNEI. As DNA, the CDR3 is TGTGCCAGCAGTGGCCAAGCGGGGGACAGCGATACGCAGTATTTT. It codes for CASSGQAGDSDTQYF.

The CDR3 sequence: CASRTGNNYEQYF. DNA of the CDR3: TGTGCCAGCAGGACCGGGAACAACTACGAGCAGTACTTC. This rearrangement joins TRBV28 to TRBJ2-7; weak D call: TRBD2 (5 bases). CDR1 and CDR2 from the germline V gene are MDHEN and SYDVKM. CDR3 length equals 13 residues. Trimming took off 6 bases at V and 3 bases at J, with 12 bases between the two ends.

The chain recombines TRBV11-2 with TRBJ2-7, with a weak D call TRBD1 (6 bases). CDR3 length: 16 amino acids. Germline V CDR1 and CDR2: SGHAT, FQNNGV. The V end was cut by 0 bases, the J end by 1 base, with 13 bases between. This chain's CDR3 is CASSLDYATGSYEQYF. The CDR3 DNA reads TGTGCCAGCAGCTTAGACTATGCTACAGGGTCCTACGAGCAGTACTTC.

This clone was detected a few times. The sample holds other DNA sequences that translate to the same CDR3. This chain links TRBV5-1 with TRBJ1-4, with D unresolved. V lost 0 bases and J 8 bases, leaving 8 bases between the germline ends. Per the germline V gene, CDR1 is SGHRS and CDR2 is YFSETQ. The CDR3 length is 13 residues. CDR3 nucleotide sequence: TGCGCCAGCAGCTTGGCGGGTGGCGAAAAACTGTTTTTT. Its protein product is CASSLAGGEKLFF.

The rearrangement uses TRBV7-2 and TRBJ2-3, with D maybe TRBD1 (5 bases). V lost 5 bases, J lost 10 bases, and 16 bases lay in between. Germline-derived CDR1 and CDR2 are SGHTA and FQGNSA. The CDR3 loop spans 13 amino acids. CDR3 in DNA: TGTGCCAGCAGCCCACTTGGGGCCTCGTCGCAGTATTTT. Protein: CASSPLGASSQYF.

This sequence joins TRBV9 and TRBJ1-1; the D is unclear. Per the germline V gene, CDR1 is SGDLS and CDR2 is YYNGEE. With 4 bases removed from V and 5 bases from J, the gap between germline ends came to 18 bases. The CDR3 is 15 residues long. DNA of the CDR3: TGTGCCAGCAGCCCGAATTCCGACACGGGGACTGAAGCTTTCTTT. This sequence encodes CASSPNSDTGTEAFF.

This chain joins TRBV7-2 and TRBJ2-7; possibly TRBD2 for D (6 bases). CDR3 length equals 17 residues. The V end was cut by 5 bases, the J end by 1 base, with 21 bases between. In germline, CDR1 is SGHTA, CDR2 FQGNSA. The CDR3 spells CASSPLALAGPSYEQYF. In DNA form, the CDR3 reads TGTGCCAGCAGCCCCCTTGCTCTTGCGGGGCCTTCCTACGAGCAGTACTTC.

V and J are TRBV2 and TRBJ1-3; D is ambiguous. Looked up from germline, CDR1 is SNHLY and CDR2 is FYNNEI. The CDR3 totals 15 residues. Trimming removed 7 bases from V and 0 bases from J, with 13 bases in between. The CDR3 region has the DNA TGTGCCAGCAAGGAGGGCACCAACTCTGGAAACACCATATATTTT. Translating gives CASKEGTNSGNTIYF.

The chain couples TRBV2 to TRBJ1-6, with unresolved D. This CDR3 is built from 13 residues. Germline CDR1 is SNHLY and CDR2 is FYNNEI. V dropped 10 bases and J dropped 7 bases, with 14 bases sitting between them. The DNA of the CDR3 is TGTGCCACCTGGGAGACACTGAATTCACCCCTCCACTTT. It is translated as CATWETLNSPLHF.

CDR3: CASSEAGSGQPQHF. The CDR3 DNA follows: TGTGCCAGCAGTGAGGCAGGGTCAGGACAGCCCCAGCATTTT. The J gene is TRBJ1-5, the V gene TRBV6-1; a possible D gene is TRBD1 (5 bases). CDR3 length: 14 residues. The germline V gene has CDR1 MNHNS and CDR2 SASEGT. The ends were cut back, 3 bases at V and 7 bases at J, with 13 bases in the middle.

This chain uses TRBV6-1 with TRBJ2-5; D might be TRBD1 (5 bases). CDR1 and CDR2 from the germline V gene are MNHNS and SASEGT. Trimming shortened V by 6 bases and J by 4 bases, and 9 bases separated the two germline ends. CDR3 length: 12 amino acids. The CDR3 sequence: CASRTGSETQYF. Written as DNA, the CDR3 is TGTGCCAGCAGAACAGGTTCAGAGACCCAGTACTTC.

This chain joins TRBV2 and TRBJ2-1; 11 nucleotides line up with TRBD2. The CDR3 spans 14 residues. Germline V gives CDR1 SNHLY, CDR2 FYNNEI. The trim removed 6 bases at V and 9 bases at J, leaving 7 bases unmatched. CDR3 protein: CASRRSGGAGEQFF. The CDR3 DNA follows: TGTGCCAGCAGGCGTAGCGGGGGGGCCGGTGAGCAGTTCTTC.

This clone was observed once. V gene TRBV4-1 combines with J gene TRBJ1-4; maybe TRBD1 (6 bases). The V end was cut by 3 bases, the J end by 8 bases, with 13 bases between. The germline gives CDR1 MGHRA, CDR2 YSYEKL. The CDR3 runs to 14 residues. The CDR3 spells CASSHAPGEEKLFF. The CDR3 DNA is TGCGCCAGCAGCCACGCACCAGGGGAGGAAAAACTGTTTTTT.

The V and J genes are TRBV19 and TRBJ2-3, with TRBD1 matching 8 bases. Germline values: CDR1 LNHDA, CDR2 SQIVND (reference sequence). The CDR3 runs 15 residues. Trimming at V came to 4 bases and at J to 3 bases, leaving 6 bases not matched to a gene. Here the CDR3 reads CASSSPGGETDTQYF. The CDR3 nucleotides read TGTGCCAGTAGTAGTCCAGGGGGCGAAACAGATACGCAGTATTTT. Complete variable domain (other parts from reference TRBV19 and TRBJ2-3): DGGITQSPKYLFRKEGQNVTLSCEQNLNHDAMYWYRQDPGQGLRLIYYSQIVNDFQKGDIAEGYSVSREKKESFPLTVTSAQKNPTAFYLCASSSPGGETDTQYFGPGTRLTVL.

This chain uses TRBV19 with TRBJ1-2; 7 bases fit TRBD1. The CDR3 runs to 13 residues. V lost 3 bases and J lost 6; bases outside the gene matches: 4. CDR1 is LNHDA and CDR2 is SQIVND in the germline V gene (reference sequence). The CDR3 DNA is TGTGCCAGTAGTATGGAGGGGGCCCATGGCTACACCTTC. Translated, it gives CASSMEGAHGYTF.